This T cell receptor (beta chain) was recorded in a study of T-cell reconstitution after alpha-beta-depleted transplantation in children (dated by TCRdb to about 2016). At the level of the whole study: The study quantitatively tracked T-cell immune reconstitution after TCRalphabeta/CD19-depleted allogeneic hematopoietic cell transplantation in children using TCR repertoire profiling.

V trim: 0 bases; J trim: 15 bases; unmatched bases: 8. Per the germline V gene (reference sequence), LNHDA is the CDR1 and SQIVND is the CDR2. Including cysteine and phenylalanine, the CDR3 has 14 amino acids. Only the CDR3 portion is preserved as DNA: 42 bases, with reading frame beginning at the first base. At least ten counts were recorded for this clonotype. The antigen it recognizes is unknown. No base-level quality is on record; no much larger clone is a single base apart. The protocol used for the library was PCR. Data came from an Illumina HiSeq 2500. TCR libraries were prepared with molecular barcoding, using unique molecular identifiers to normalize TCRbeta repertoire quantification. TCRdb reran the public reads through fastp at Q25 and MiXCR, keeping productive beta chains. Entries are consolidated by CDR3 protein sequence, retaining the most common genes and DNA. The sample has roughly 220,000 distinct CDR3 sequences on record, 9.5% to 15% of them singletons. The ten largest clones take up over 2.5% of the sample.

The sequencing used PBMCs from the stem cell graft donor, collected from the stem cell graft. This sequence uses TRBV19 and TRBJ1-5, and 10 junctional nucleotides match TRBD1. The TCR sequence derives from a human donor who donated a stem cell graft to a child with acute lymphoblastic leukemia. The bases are TGTGCCAGTAGTATAGATCGTCGGGACAGGGGTTCGCATTTT. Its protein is CASSIDRRDRGSHF.